The 30 T cell receptor beta chains reported below all come from one sample, sequenced in a study of metastatic and nonmetastatic thyroid tumors. No patient received treatment before thyroid surgery. TCRdb re-called the PCR reads with MiXCR. The sample includes tens of thousands of clones, about 11% of them seen just once. The sample comprised blood. The origin of the receptors is a female donor with papillary thyroid cancer or a benign thyroid nodule (not recorded which). Some clones in this sample may be carry-over from other donors' samples.

This clone was detected many times. The chain combines TRBV3-1 with TRBJ2-1, with D hard to call. There are 14 residues in the CDR3. The V end lost 4 bases, the J end lost 2 bases, and 9 bases lay between the germline ends. The germline V gene has CDR1 LGHDT and CDR2 YNNKEL (reference sequence). CDR3 residues: CASSPVGAYNEQFF. CDR3 nucleotides: TGTGCCAGCAGCCCCGTCGGCGCCTACAATGAGCAGTTCTTC.

This clone was seen repeatedly, ten times or more. This chain connects TRBV5-1 to TRBJ2-2; tentative D call: TRBD1 (5 bases). V lost 4 bases and J 3 bases, leaving 10 bases between the germline ends. Germline CDR1 SGHRS, CDR2 YFSETQ. This CDR3 contains 14 residues. CDR3 DNA sequence: TGCGCCAGCAGCGGGGCAGGGCACACCGGGGAGCTGTTTTTT. Its protein is CASSGAGHTGELFF.

Concerning this clone: A read error may produce the germline difference seen at one junction end. The J gene is TRBJ2-2, the V gene TRBV18; D could derive from TRBD1 or TRBD2 (5 bases each). CDR3 size: 12 residues. CDR1 and CDR2 from the germline V gene are KGHSH and LQKENI. DNA of the CDR3: TGTGCCAGCTCACCCAACCGAGGGGAGCTGCTTTTT. Its translation: CASSPNRGELLF.

This clone has ten or more counts. V and J are TRBV10-3 and TRBJ1-5; 7 nucleotides line up with TRBD1. The CDR3 spans 15 residues. V shed 3 bases and J 0 bases; nucleotides not matched to a gene: 2. The germline CDR1 and CDR2 sequences are ENHRY and SYGVKD. The CDR3 DNA sequence: TGTGCCATCAGTGAAGGACAGGATAGCAATCAGCCCCAGCATTTT. Translating gives CAISEGQDSNQPQHF.

This sequence joins TRBV28 and TRBJ2-5, with TRBD1 identical over 8 bases. The length of the CDR3 is 15 residues. J lost 7 bases, V lost 10 bases, and 17 bases had no gene match. Germline CDR1 is MDHEN and CDR2 is SYDVKM. The CDR3 reads CAISLSGQEVATQYF. The CDR3 nucleotides read TGTGCCATTAGTCTATCGGGACAGGAGGTAGCGACCCAGTACTTC. Combining the CDR3 with reference TRBV28 and TRBJ2-5 gives the whole variable domain DVKVTQSSRYLVKRTGEKVFLECVQDMDHENMFWYRQDPGLGLRLIYFSYDVKMKEKGDIPEGYSVSREKKERFSLILESASTNQTSMYLCAISLSGQEVATQYFGPGTRLLVL.

This clone is labeled as medium-sized. The chain has TRBV6-4 and TRBJ1-6; 7 bases are a match to TRBD1. The CDR3 is 14 residues long. Looked up from germline, CDR1 is MRHNA and CDR2 is SNTAGT. The V segment lost 6 bases and the J segment 7 bases; nucleotides outside the gene matches: 6. This CDR3 reads CASSDGQENSPLHF. Here the CDR3 DNA reads TGTGCCAGCAGCGATGGACAGGAGAATTCACCCCTCCACTTT.

As to this clone: One end of the junction fails to match germline, which may point to a read error. The chain uses TRBV4-3 and TRBJ2-2; 9 bases fit TRBD1. CDR3 length: 17 amino acids. Germline V gives CDR1 LGHNA, CDR2 YSLEER. The CDR3 spells CASSKWTGAWDSGELFF. CDR3 DNA sequence: TGCGCTAGCAGCAAGTGGACAGGGGCGTGGGACAGCGGGGAGCTGTTTTTT.

Only a few counts were recorded for this clone. This sequence joins TRBV19 and TRBJ1-6; D not certain. The CDR3 extends over 17 amino acids. Germline V gene data show CDR1 as LNHDA and CDR2 as SQIVND (reference sequence). The V end was cut by 6 bases, the J end by 0 bases, with 15 bases between. CDR3 bases: TGTGCCAGTAGCAAAGACGGCCCGAGCTCCTATAATTCACCCCTCCACTTT. Translated: CASSKDGPSSYNSPLHF.

This clone was seen many times. The V gene is TRBV7-9, the J gene TRBJ1-2; no definite D call. Germline CDR1 is SEHNR and CDR2 is FQNEAQ (reference sequence). The V gene lost 5 bases and the J gene lost 0 bases, with 13 bases spanning the gap. This CDR3 is built from 15 residues. The CDR3 loop is CASSPSPGANYGYTF. In nucleotides, the CDR3 is TGTGCCAGCAGCCCTAGCCCGGGAGCTAACTATGGCTACACCTTC. Combining the CDR3 with reference TRBV7-9 and TRBJ1-2 gives the whole variable domain DTGVSQNPRHKITKRGQNVTFRCDPISEHNRLYWYRQTLGQGPEFLTYFQNEAQLEKSRLLSDRFSAERPKGSFSTLEIQRTEQGDSAMYLCASSPSPGANYGYTFGSGTRLTVV.

Worth noting for this clone: A junction end diverges from the germline sequence, so it may reflect a read error. V usage is TRBV6-1 and J usage is TRBJ2-7; TRBD2 agrees at 11 bases. Germline-derived CDR1 and CDR2 are MNHNS and SASEGT. The length of the CDR3 is 16 residues. This chain's CDR3 is CAISETRTSGSYEQYF. The CDR3 region has the DNA TGTGCCATCAGTGAGACAAGAACTAGCGGGAGCTACGAGCAGTACTTC.

This clone was counted at least ten times. V gene TRBV29-1 combines with J gene TRBJ2-7; D unclear. The germline V gene encodes CDR1 SQVTM and CDR2 ANQGSEA. Trimming cost V 1 base and J 0 bases, with 4 bases left between them. CDR3 length equals 12 residues. CDR3 in DNA: TGCAGCGTTGAAGGGAGCTCCTACGAGCAGTACTTC. It yields the protein CSVEGSSYEQYF.

This clone was found many times. The genes are TRBV30 and TRBJ2-7, with TRBD2 matching 7 bases. V gave up 3 bases and J gave up 3 bases; unmatched junction bases: 8. CDR1 is GTSNPN, CDR2 SVGIG, per germline (reference sequence). The CDR3 extends over 14 amino acids. This CDR3 reads CAWSPLAVVYEQYF. CDR3 DNA: TGTGCCTGGAGCCCCCTAGCGGTCGTCTACGAGCAGTACTTC.

This clone was recorded many times. V gene TRBV7-2 combines with J gene TRBJ2-5, with 8 bases matching TRBD1. The junction had 11 bases not matched to a gene; V was cut back by 6 bases and J by 5 bases. The germline gives CDR1 SGHTA, CDR2 FQGNSA. The CDR3 length is 15 residues. The CDR3 DNA reads TGTGCCAGCAGAGAAACCCAGGGGGCGCGGGAGACCCAGTACTTC. It codes for CASRETQGARETQYF.

There are a few counts of this clone. The CDR3 end shows no conserved phenylalanine or tryptophan, and so a read error is likely. The chain recombines TRBV4-2 with TRBJ2-2, with 7 bases fitting TRBD1. CDR1 is LGHNA and CDR2 is YNFKEQ in the germline V gene. The ends lost 0 bases at V and 3 bases at J; junction bases unmatched: 4. The CDR3 extends over 16 amino acids. The CDR3 loop is CASSQDQTGDTGELFL. CDR3 nucleotides: TGTGCCAGCAGCCAAGATCAAACAGGGGACACCGGGGAGCTGTTTCTT.

This clone has a count of ten or more. The rearrangement joins TRBV30 to TRBJ1-4, with a possible D match to TRBD1 (6 bases). Germline CDR1 reads GTSNPN; CDR2 reads SVGIG (reference sequence). The V end lost 3 bases, the J end lost 4 bases, and 15 bases lay between the germline ends. This CDR3 has 15 amino acids. The CDR3 coding sequence is TGTGCCTGGAGCACTGGTAGGACAGTTAATGAAAAACTGTTTTTT. Its translation: CAWSTGRTVNEKLFF.

This clone has a count of ten or more. The chain recombines TRBV2 with TRBJ2-1; D ambiguous. Germline lookup yields CDR1 SNHLY and CDR2 FYNNEI. This CDR3 comprises 15 residues. Deletions cut 6 bases from V and 0 bases from J, with 12 bases between. CDR3 DNA sequence: TGTGCCAGCAGGATGGACGGCCCCTCCTACAATGAGCAGTTCTTC. Its protein is CASRMDGPSYNEQFF.

Ten or more counts support this clone. The rearrangement uses TRBV2 and TRBJ2-2; D is perhaps TRBD1 (5 bases). With 6 bases removed from V and 4 bases from J, the gap between germline ends came to 12 bases. CDR1 and CDR2 from the germline V gene are SNHLY and FYNNEI. CDR3 length equals 14 residues. In nucleotides, the CDR3 is TGTGCCAGCAGGCCCAGGGTTGCCACCGGGGAGCTGTTTTTT. It yields the protein CASRPRVATGELFF.

In its sample, this clone was seen many times. The chain links TRBV30 to TRBJ1-2; the D gene is possibly TRBD1 (5 bases). CDR3 length: 13 residues. Germline CDR1 and CDR2: GTSNPN and SVGIG (reference sequence). The V end lost 1 base, the J end lost 3 bases, and 9 bases lay between the germline ends. The CDR3, as DNA: TGTGCCTGGAGTGCCGGGACGGACTATGGCTACACCTTC. Translated, it gives CAWSAGTDYGYTF.

The chain is built from TRBV12-3 or TRBV12-4 and TRBJ2-4; perhaps TRBD1 as D (5 bases). CDR3 length equals 18 residues. The V end was cut by 4 bases, the J end by 1 base, with 20 bases between. The CDR3: CASSSCSSGGAAKNIQYF. CDR3 in DNA: TGTGCCAGCAGTTCATGTTCGAGTGGTGGGGCCGCCAAAAACATTCAGTACTTC.

The V call is TRBV28, the J call TRBJ2-3, with TRBD1 identical over 9 bases. CDR3 length: 16 residues. V was clipped by 5 bases and J by 3 bases; unmatched bases: 9. The V gene's germline CDR1 is MDHEN and CDR2 SYDVKM. CDR3 protein: CASSHAGTGRTDTQYF. The CDR3 region has the DNA TGTGCCAGCAGTCACGCCGGGACAGGGAGGACAGATACGCAGTATTTT.

The V call is TRBV20-1, the J call TRBJ1-4; TRBD1 is a possible D gene (5 bases). V was pared by 1 base and J by 8 bases, with 14 bases between. The CDR3 is 14 residues long. Germline V CDR1 and CDR2: DFQATT, SNEGSKA (reference sequence). The CDR3 loop is CSARVGGGWEKLFF. The CDR3 DNA reads as TGCAGTGCTAGAGTTGGGGGGGGTTGGGAAAAACTGTTTTTT.

The V call is TRBV2, the J call TRBJ2-7; perhaps TRBD1 as D (6 bases). Germline V gene sequence: CDR1 SNHLY, CDR2 FYNNEI. The CDR3 is 12 residues long. With 7 bases removed from V and 4 bases from J, the gap between germline ends came to 11 bases. CDR3 bases: TGTGCCAGCATACAGGGTGCGTACGAGCAGTACTTC. This encodes CASIQGAYEQYF.

This chain uses TRBV7-2 with TRBJ2-7; 9 bases agree with TRBD1. After removal of 5 bases from V and 3 bases from J, the junction contained 5 bases not matched to a gene. Germline values: CDR1 SGHTA, CDR2 FQGNSA. This CDR3 is built from 14 residues. CDR3 amino acids: CASSPTGGSYEQYF. The CDR3 nucleotides are TGTGCCAGCAGCCCTACAGGGGGCAGCTACGAGCAGTACTTC.

This clone was counted at least ten times. V gene TRBV6-5 combines with J gene TRBJ1-5; D gene ambiguous. The V gene lost 2 bases and the J gene lost 5 bases, with 7 bases spanning the gap. CDR3 length: 13 amino acids. The germline CDR1 and CDR2 sequences are MNHEY and SVGAGI. The CDR3 DNA is TGTGCCAGCAGTTACGTTTGGGATCAGCCCCAGCATTTT. The encoded protein is CASSYVWDQPQHF.

This clone has at least ten counts. The chain couples TRBV10-1 to TRBJ2-5; 8 nucleotides line up with TRBD2. The germline gives CDR1 WNHNN, CDR2 SYGVQD (reference sequence). The CDR3 loop spans 14 amino acids. V trimming: 6 bases; J trimming: 2 bases; junction bases outside the gene matches: 5. The CDR3 loop reads CASSSGGLQETQYF. Written as DNA, the CDR3 is TGCGCCAGCAGCAGCGGGGGACTACAAGAGACCCAGTACTTC.

This clone ranks as medium-sized. The J gene is TRBJ2-7, the V gene TRBV27; TRBD1 might be the D (6 bases). This CDR3 is built from 15 residues. The germline CDR1 and CDR2 sequences are MNHEY and SMNVEV (reference sequence). Between the trimmed V and J ends, which lost 5 bases and 0 bases, there was a span of 14 bases. The CDR3 DNA is TGTGCCAGCAGTGGGTTAGGACAGTACTCCTACGAGCAGTACTTC. Its translation: CASSGLGQYSYEQYF.

This clone was detected ten times or more. The J gene is TRBJ2-3, the V gene TRBV7-2; 10 bases are a match to TRBD2. Trimming at V came to 4 bases and at J to 4 bases, leaving 5 bases not matched to a gene. The CDR3 has 15 amino acids. Per the germline V gene, CDR1 is SGHTA and CDR2 is FQGNSA. The CDR3 nucleotides are TGTGCCAGCAGCTCTCTAGCGGGAGCGCCAGATACGCAGTATTTT. This translates into CASSSLAGAPDTQYF.

This clone was recorded at least ten times. This sample also contains other DNA sequences that code for the same CDR3. V usage is TRBV9 and J usage is TRBJ1-3, with D unclear. V was trimmed by 3 bases and J by 8 bases, leaving 15 bases between them. CDR1 and CDR2 from the germline V gene are SGDLS and YYNGEE. This CDR3 is 14 amino acids long. CDR3 bases: TGTGCCAGCAGCGCCAGCTCATCGGCGCACACCATATATTTT. This encodes CASSASSSAHTIYF.

This clone has ten or more counts. CDR3 coding DNA: TGCAGTGCAACAGGACAGGCCGATTTCTACGAGCAGTACTTC. Protein product: CSATGQADFYEQYF. The V and J genes are TRBV20-1 and TRBJ2-7, with TRBD1 matching 7 bases. Per the germline V gene, CDR1 is DFQATT and CDR2 is SNEGSKA (reference sequence). The CDR3 loop spans 14 amino acids. Germline trimming cut 6 bases from V and 3 bases from J; bases unmatched to any gene: 11.

This clone came up many times. The chain couples TRBV5-6 to TRBJ2-7, with 7 bases fitting TRBD2. The CDR3 loop spans 15 amino acids. Germline loops: CDR1 SGHDT, CDR2 YYEEEE. With 2 bases clipped from V and 3 bases from J, the junction kept 8 bases outside the gene matches. The CDR3 bases are TGTGCCAGCAGCTTATTTGTCGCTAGCGGCTACGAGCAGTACTTC. Translation: CASSLFVASGYEQYF.